This TCR delta chain stems from a study of gamma-delta T cells after stem cell transplantation. TCRdb applied CATT to the RT-PCR reads for clone calling. Seen here are some 1,300 delta-chain clones, more than 2.5% observed once, and the top ten hold roughly 46%. The CDR3 is made up of 19 amino acids. V lost 2 bases and J lost 0; bases outside the gene matches: 17. Germline V lookup: CDR1 TVYSNPD, CDR2 GDNSRS (reference sequence). The table lists this clone with a few counts. This is likely an artifact of a read error, given a far larger clone one base away. This same CDR3 is encoded by further DNA sequences in the sample.

This clonotype was sampled from a human donor. It is not recorded whose cells these are; they may come from a transplant donor. The sequenced sample consisted of gamma-delta T cells. The chain has TRDV3 and TRDJ1, with TRDD3 matching 11 bases. The CDR3 sequence: CAFGPSYGYWGIYTDKLIF. The CDR3 nucleotides are TGTGCCTTTGGCCCCTCCTACGGGTACTGGGGGATATACACCGATAAACTCATCTTT.